A selection of T cell receptor beta chains follows, all from one sample in a study of blood T cell repertoires in COVID-19. Here immunoSEQ multiplex PCR was the method, and the copy in TCRdb shows in-frame clones only, minus some. This table holds under 30,000 clones, approximately 88% found once. Sequenced material: peripheral blood. These receptors originate from an elderly man with active COVID-19. Each CDR3 is given with its conserved first and last residue. Each record gives: V gene, J gene, CDR3 protein.

v_call: TRBV2; j_call: TRBJ2-7; cdr3_aa: CASTIGTGGGQYF
v_call: TRBV7-8; j_call: TRBJ1-6; cdr3_aa: CASSLGRQGVAPLHF
v_call: TRBV30; j_call: TRBJ2-6; cdr3_aa: CAWSPGGSGANVLTF
v_call: TRBV7-9; j_call: TRBJ2-7; cdr3_aa: CASSSGLAGAGEQYF
v_call: TRBV4-1; j_call: TRBJ2-3; cdr3_aa: CASSLAGSTDTQYF
v_call: TRBV11-2; j_call: TRBJ1-6; cdr3_aa: CASRLHQGDSPLHF
v_call: TRBV7-9; j_call: TRBJ2-5; cdr3_aa: CASSFGWASGGALETQYF
v_call: TRBV6-5; j_call: TRBJ1-5; cdr3_aa: CASRGDINQPQHF
v_call: TRBV27; j_call: TRBJ2-2; cdr3_aa: CASRGAGNTGELFF
v_call: TRBV7-9; j_call: TRBJ2-3; cdr3_aa: CASSLAAGATDTQYF
v_call: TRBV3-1/TRBV3-2; j_call: TRBJ1-2; cdr3_aa: CASSYTTGGLKGGYTF
v_call: TRBV5-4; j_call: TRBJ2-7; cdr3_aa: CASSQDRGLYEQYF
v_call: TRBV6-5; j_call: TRBJ2-1; cdr3_aa: CASSYSTEYNEQFF
v_call: TRBV7-7; j_call: TRBJ2-2; cdr3_aa: CASSPGSAGELFF
v_call: TRBV5-1; j_call: TRBJ1-2; cdr3_aa: CASSLPGADNYGYTF
v_call: TRBV9; j_call: TRBJ2-3; cdr3_aa: CASSVGKPSGGPGPDTQYF
v_call: TRBV5-1; j_call: TRBJ2-5; cdr3_aa: CASSERETQYF
v_call: TRBV6-5; j_call: TRBJ2-3; cdr3_aa: CASSMQGAIDTQYF
v_call: TRBV9; j_call: TRBJ2-5; cdr3_aa: CASTGLQETQYF
v_call: TRBV19; j_call: TRBJ1-3; cdr3_aa: CASSMEGYTIYF
v_call: TRBV7-9; j_call: TRBJ1-6; cdr3_aa: CASSLAGGYNSPLHF
v_call: TRBV6-5; j_call: TRBJ2-3; cdr3_aa: CASSYTTSGRRYF
v_call: TRBV6-1; j_call: TRBJ2-7; cdr3_aa: CASSDQGLIGDEQYF
v_call: TRBV7-8; j_call: TRBJ2-7; cdr3_aa: CASSFGGMSVVHEQYF
v_call: TRBV6-6; j_call: TRBJ1-1; cdr3_aa: CASSHTGQGNTEAFF
v_call: TRBV7-8; j_call: TRBJ1-5; cdr3_aa: CASSLIRDQPQHF
v_call: TRBV7-9; j_call: TRBJ2-7; cdr3_aa: CASSLDGGDEQYF
v_call: TRBV6-1; j_call: TRBJ1-6; cdr3_aa: CASSGHSKQGFFNSPLHF
v_call: TRBV7-9; j_call: TRBJ1-2; cdr3_aa: CASLGSNYGYTF
v_call: TRBV5-1; j_call: TRBJ2-1; cdr3_aa: CASSSGGSSNEQFF
v_call: TRBV12-3/TRBV12-4; j_call: TRBJ1-1; cdr3_aa: CASSLVLAGEAFF
v_call: TRBV30; j_call: TRBJ1-5; cdr3_aa: CAWSVGGGQPQHF
v_call: TRBV5-1; j_call: TRBJ2-5; cdr3_aa: CASSLAGQTETQYF
v_call: TRBV9; j_call: TRBJ1-5; cdr3_aa: CASSVSGTVNQPQHF
v_call: TRBV7-3; j_call: TRBJ2-6; cdr3_aa: CASSSDSGANVLTF
v_call: TRBV9; j_call: TRBJ1-6; cdr3_aa: CASSATPDRANSPLHF
v_call: TRBV5-1; j_call: TRBJ2-1; cdr3_aa: CASSRQGRDNEQFF
v_call: TRBV5-1; j_call: TRBJ2-1; cdr3_aa: CASSLARDNEQFF
v_call: TRBV6-6; j_call: TRBJ2-1; cdr3_aa: CASNSREGAYNEQFF
v_call: TRBV20-1; j_call: TRBJ1-5; cdr3_aa: CSASQEIQSPQHF
v_call: TRBV29-1; j_call: TRBJ1-4; cdr3_aa: CSVIRGSNEKLFF
v_call: TRBV3-1/TRBV3-2; j_call: TRBJ2-5; cdr3_aa: CASSQGGLSAETQYF
v_call: TRBV3-1/TRBV3-2; j_call: TRBJ1-1; cdr3_aa: CASSQGTGGLTEAFF
v_call: TRBV6-1; j_call: TRBJ1-1; cdr3_aa: CASSEGRAGGLSAFF
v_call: TRBV9; j_call: TRBJ1-1; cdr3_aa: CASSAVNTEAFF
v_call: TRBV7-9; j_call: TRBJ1-4; cdr3_aa: CASNRGANEKLFF
v_call: TRBV21-1; j_call: TRBJ2-7; cdr3_aa: CASSKNRSVYEQYF
v_call: TRBV19; j_call: TRBJ1-3; cdr3_aa: CASKRKPGFSGNTIYF
v_call: TRBV6-5; j_call: TRBJ2-1; cdr3_aa: CASSYSGSGGYNEQFF
v_call: TRBV1; j_call: TRBJ2-3; cdr3_aa: CTSSQDWGSGGILSTDTQYF
v_call: TRBV4-1; j_call: TRBJ2-7; cdr3_aa: CASSQVGRGTGDYEQYF
v_call: TRBV5-4; j_call: TRBJ2-5; cdr3_aa: CASSQQGAQETQYF
v_call: TRBV5-1; j_call: TRBJ2-3; cdr3_aa: CASSLAVSSTDTQYF
v_call: TRBV6-5; j_call: TRBJ1-1; cdr3_aa: CASVRYVPWTEAFF
v_call: TRBV10-3; j_call: TRBJ2-3; cdr3_aa: CAISDRAGGGTDTQYF
v_call: TRBV5-8; j_call: TRBJ1-3; cdr3_aa: CASSLVRTLSGNTIYF
v_call: TRBV20-1; j_call: TRBJ2-4; cdr3_aa: CSASTQGTGAKNIQYF